The TCR beta chain under discussion was sequenced for a study of cytomegalovirus exposure and HLA in healthy donors. Whole-study findings and limits: In an earlier analysis, in some 500 donors, most V segments appeared productive either ~87% or ~30% of the time.

The PCR used 60 Vbeta and 13 Jbeta primers. The assay was immunoSEQ multiplex PCR, and TCRdb's table has in-frame clones only and misses some. The table has 93,000 or so clones, around 66% seen once. Trimming pared 3 bases from V and 7 bases from J, leaving 10 bases between. Germline CDR1 reads MNHEY; CDR2 reads SMNVEV (reference sequence). The length of the CDR3 is 14 residues. Worth noting for this clone: Its antigen is currently unknown.

The chain has TRBV27 and TRBJ1-6; no definite D call. This receptor was taken from a woman between 45 and 60 years old in good health and CMV-seronegative. The sequenced sample was PBMCs. The CDR3 DNA is TGTGCCAGCAGTTTGGGCAGCTTAAATTCACCCCTCCACTTT. It yields the protein CASSLGSLNSPLHF.